This T cell receptor (beta chain) is drawn from a study of response to subunit inactivated influenza vaccine. Points from the study as a whole: Seasonal influenza vaccination, on each occasion, was suggested by the authors to recruit few new T cells.

The CDR3 runs to 14 residues. Trimming removed 6 bases from V and 5 bases from J; junction bases left unmatched: 7. Germline V CDR1 and CDR2: DFQATT, SNEGSKA (reference sequence). TCRdb re-analysed the RT-PCR reads in MiXCR, keeping a single row per CDR3 protein. The sample carries hundreds of thousands of distinct CDR3 sequences, 22% recorded once. Concerning this clonotype itself: The antigen remains undetermined.

The receptor was isolated from a man between 50 and 69 years old who received an inactivated influenza vaccine. The V gene is TRBV20-1, the J gene TRBJ2-1, with 10 positions matching TRBD1. The sequenced sample was PBMCs from blood, obtained approximately 20 months after vaccination. The CDR3 DNA sequence: TGCAGTGCCCGCTGGGACAGGGGAAACAATGAGCAGTTCTTC. It yields the protein CSARWDRGNNEQFF.